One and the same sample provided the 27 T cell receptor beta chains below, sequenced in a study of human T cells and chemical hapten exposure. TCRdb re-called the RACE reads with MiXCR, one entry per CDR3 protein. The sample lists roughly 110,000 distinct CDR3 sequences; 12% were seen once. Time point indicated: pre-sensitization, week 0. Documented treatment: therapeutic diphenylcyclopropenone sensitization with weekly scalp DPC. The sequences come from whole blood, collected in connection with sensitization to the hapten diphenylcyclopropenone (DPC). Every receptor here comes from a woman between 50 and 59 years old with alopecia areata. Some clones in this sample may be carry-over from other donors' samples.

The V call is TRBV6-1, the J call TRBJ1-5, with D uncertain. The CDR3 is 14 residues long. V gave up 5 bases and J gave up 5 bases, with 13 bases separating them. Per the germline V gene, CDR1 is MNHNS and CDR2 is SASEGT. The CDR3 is CASSRGSGYQPQHF. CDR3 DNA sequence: TGTGCCAGCAGTCGGGGATCAGGCTATCAGCCCCAGCATTTT.

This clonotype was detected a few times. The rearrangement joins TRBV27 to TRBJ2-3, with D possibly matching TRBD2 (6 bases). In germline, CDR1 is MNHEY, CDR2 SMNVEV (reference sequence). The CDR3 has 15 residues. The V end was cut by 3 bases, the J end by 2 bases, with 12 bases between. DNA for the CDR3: TGTGCCAGCAGTTTCCGGGACTCTACCACAGATACGCAGTATTTT. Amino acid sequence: CASSFRDSTTDTQYF.

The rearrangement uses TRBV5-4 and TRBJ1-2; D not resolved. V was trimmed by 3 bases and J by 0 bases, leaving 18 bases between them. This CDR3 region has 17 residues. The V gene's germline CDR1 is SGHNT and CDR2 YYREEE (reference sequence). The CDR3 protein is CASSSEQAAISNYGYTF. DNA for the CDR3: TGTGCCAGCAGCTCCGAGCAGGCCGCGATTTCTAACTATGGCTACACCTTC.

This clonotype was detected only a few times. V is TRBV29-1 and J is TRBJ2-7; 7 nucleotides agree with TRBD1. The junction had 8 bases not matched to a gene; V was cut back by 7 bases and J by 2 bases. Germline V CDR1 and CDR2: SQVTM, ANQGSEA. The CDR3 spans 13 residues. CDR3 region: CSATDRYTYEQYF. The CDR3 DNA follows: TGCAGCGCCACGGACAGGTACACCTACGAGCAGTACTTC.

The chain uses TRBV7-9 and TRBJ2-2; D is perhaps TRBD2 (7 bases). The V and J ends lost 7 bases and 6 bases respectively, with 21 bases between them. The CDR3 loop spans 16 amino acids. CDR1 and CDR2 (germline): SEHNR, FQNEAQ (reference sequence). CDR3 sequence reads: CASTKQGGIAAGELFF. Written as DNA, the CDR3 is TGTGCCAGCACCAAACAGGGAGGGATAGCGGCCGGGGAGCTGTTTTTT.

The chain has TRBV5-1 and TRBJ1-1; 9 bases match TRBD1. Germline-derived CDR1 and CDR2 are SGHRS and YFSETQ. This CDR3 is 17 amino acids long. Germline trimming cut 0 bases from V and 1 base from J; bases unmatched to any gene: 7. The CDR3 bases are TGCGCCAGCAGCTTGGTGGGACAGGGAGGGCGGAACACTGAAGCTTTCTTT. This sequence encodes CASSLVGQGGRNTEAFF.

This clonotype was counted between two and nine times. The CDR3 here is CASSPRPRQDQNTEAFF. DNA of the CDR3: TGTGCCAGCAGCCCGCGCCCTAGACAGGACCAAAACACTGAAGCTTTCTTT. The chain is built from TRBV11-3 and TRBJ1-1; maybe TRBD1 (6 bases). Trimming pared 5 bases from V and 2 bases from J, leaving 21 bases between. The V gene's germline CDR1 is SGHNT and CDR2 YENEEA. The CDR3 spans 17 residues.

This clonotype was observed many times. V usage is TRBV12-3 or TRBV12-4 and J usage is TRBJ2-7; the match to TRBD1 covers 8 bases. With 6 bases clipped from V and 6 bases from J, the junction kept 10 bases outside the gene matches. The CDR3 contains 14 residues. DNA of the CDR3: TGTGCCAGCAGCAGGGGGCTTAGCCAGAGCGAGCAGTACTTC. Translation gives CASSRGLSQSEQYF.

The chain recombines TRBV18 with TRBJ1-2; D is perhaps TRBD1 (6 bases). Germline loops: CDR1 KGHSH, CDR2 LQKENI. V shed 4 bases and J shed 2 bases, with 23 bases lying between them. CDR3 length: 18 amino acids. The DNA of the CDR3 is TGTGCCAGCTCACGGTATCATAGGACAGCAGAGAAAAACTATGGCTACACCTTC. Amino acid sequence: CASSRYHRTAEKNYGYTF.

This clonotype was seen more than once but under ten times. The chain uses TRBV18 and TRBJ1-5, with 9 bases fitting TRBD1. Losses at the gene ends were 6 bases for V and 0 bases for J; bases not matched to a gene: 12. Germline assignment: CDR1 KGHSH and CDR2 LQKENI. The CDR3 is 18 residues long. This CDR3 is CASSPGQGNSLSNQPQHF. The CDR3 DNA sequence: TGTGCCAGCTCCCCAGGACAGGGGAACTCTCTTAGCAATCAGCCCCAGCATTTT. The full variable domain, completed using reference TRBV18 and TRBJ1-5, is NAGVMQNPRHLVRRRGQEARLRCSPMKGHSHVYWYRQLPEEGLKFMVYLQKENIIDESGMPKERFSAEFPKEGPSILRIQQVVRGDSAAYFCASSPGQGNSLSNQPQHFGDGTRLSIL.

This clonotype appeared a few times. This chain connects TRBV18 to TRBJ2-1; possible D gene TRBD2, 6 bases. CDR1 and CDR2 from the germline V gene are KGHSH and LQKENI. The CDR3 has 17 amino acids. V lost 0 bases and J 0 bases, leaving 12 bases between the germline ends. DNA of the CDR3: TGTGCCAGCTCACCACCGGGGAGGCTCAGCTCCTACAATGAGCAGTTCTTC. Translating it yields CASSPPGRLSSYNEQFF.

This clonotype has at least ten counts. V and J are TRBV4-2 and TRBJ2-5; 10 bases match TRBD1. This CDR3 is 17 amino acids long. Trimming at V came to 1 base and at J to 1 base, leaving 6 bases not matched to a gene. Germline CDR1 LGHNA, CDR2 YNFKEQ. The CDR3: CASSQGSGQGGQETQYF. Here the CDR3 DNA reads TGTGCCAGCAGCCAAGGCTCTGGACAGGGGGGCCAAGAGACCCAGTACTTC.

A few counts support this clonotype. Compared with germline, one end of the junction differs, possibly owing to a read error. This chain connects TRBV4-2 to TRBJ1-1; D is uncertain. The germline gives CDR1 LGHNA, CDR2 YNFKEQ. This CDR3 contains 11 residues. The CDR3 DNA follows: TGTGCCAGCAGCCAAGATCATTCGCCAATCTTT. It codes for CASSQDHSPIF.

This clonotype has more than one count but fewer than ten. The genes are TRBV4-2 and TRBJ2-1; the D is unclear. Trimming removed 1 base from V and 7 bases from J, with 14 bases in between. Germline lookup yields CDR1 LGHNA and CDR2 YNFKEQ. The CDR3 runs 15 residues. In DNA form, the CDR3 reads TGTGCCAGCAGCCAAGTGAAAACAGCAGTGAATGAGCAGTTCTTC. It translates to CASSQVKTAVNEQFF.

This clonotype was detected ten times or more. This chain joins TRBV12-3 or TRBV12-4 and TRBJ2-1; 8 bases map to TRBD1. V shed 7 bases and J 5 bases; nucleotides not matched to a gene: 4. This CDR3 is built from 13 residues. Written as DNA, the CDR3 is TGTGCCAGCAACCGGGGACAGGACAATGAGCAGTTCTTC. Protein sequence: CASNRGQDNEQFF.

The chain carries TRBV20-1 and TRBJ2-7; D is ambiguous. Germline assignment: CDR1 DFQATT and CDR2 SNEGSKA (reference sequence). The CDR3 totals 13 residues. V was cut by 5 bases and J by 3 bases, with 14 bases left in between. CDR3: CSAPANTRYEQYF. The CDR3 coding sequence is TGCAGTGCTCCCGCAAACACACGCTACGAGCAGTACTTC.

The chain's CDR3 is CASSPPFRNDQSDTQYF. CDR3 in DNA: TGTGCCAGCAGCCCTCCTTTCAGAAATGATCAGTCAGATACGCAGTATTTT. This chain joins TRBV7-9 and TRBJ2-3; D is undetermined. Germline V gives CDR1 SEHNR, CDR2 FQNEAQ (reference sequence). With 5 bases removed from V and 4 bases from J, the gap between germline ends came to 22 bases. The CDR3 length is 17 residues.

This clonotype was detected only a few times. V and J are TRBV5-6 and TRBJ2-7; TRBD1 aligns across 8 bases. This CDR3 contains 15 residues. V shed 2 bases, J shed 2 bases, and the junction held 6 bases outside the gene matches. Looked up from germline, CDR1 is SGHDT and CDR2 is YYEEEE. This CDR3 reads CASSFPDRETYEQYF. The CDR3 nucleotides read TGTGCCAGCAGCTTTCCGGACAGGGAAACCTACGAGCAGTACTTC.

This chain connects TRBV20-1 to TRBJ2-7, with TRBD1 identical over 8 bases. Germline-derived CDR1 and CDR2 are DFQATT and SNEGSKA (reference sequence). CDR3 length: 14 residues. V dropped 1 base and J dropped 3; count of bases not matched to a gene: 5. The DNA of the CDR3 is TGCAGTGCTAGAGGCGACAGGGGTCACTACGAGCAGTACTTC. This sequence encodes CSARGDRGHYEQYF.

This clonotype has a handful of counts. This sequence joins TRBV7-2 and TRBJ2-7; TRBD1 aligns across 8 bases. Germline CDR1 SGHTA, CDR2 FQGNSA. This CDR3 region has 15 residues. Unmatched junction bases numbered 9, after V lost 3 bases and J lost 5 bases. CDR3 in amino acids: CASSFREPGGNEQYF. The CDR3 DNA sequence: TGTGCCAGCAGCTTCCGTGAACCAGGGGGCAACGAGCAGTACTTC.

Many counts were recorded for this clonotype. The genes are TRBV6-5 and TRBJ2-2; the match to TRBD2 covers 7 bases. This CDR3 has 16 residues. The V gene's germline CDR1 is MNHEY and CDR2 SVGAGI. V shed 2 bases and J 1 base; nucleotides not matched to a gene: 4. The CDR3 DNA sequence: TGTGCCAGCAGTTACGGGAGGGTTGTGAACACCGGGGAGCTGTTTTTT. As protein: CASSYGRVVNTGELFF.

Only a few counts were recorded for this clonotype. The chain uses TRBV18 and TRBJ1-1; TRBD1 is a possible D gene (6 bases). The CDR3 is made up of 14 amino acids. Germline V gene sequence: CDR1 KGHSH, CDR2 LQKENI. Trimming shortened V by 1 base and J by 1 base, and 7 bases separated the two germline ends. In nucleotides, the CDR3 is TGTGCCAGCTCACCACAGGGGGAGAACACTGAAGCTTTCTTT. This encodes CASSPQGENTEAFF.

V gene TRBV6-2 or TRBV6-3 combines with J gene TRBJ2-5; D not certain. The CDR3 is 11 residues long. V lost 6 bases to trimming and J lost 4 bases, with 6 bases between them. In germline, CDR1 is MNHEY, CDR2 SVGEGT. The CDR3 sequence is CASRHGETQYF. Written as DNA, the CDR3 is TGTGCCAGCAGACACGGAGAGACCCAGTACTTC.

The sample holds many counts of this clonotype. The CDR3 DNA reads TGTGCCAGCAGTACCCAGTCGTGGGGCTACACCTTC. This translates into CASSTQSWGYTF. V and J are TRBV12-3 or TRBV12-4 and TRBJ1-2; no firm D call. The CDR3 sequence is 12 residues long. V dropped 5 bases and J dropped 8 bases, with 12 bases sitting between them.

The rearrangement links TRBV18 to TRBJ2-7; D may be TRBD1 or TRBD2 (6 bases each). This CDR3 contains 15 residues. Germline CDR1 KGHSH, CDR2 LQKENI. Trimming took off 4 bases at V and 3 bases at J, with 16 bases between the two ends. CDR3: CASSLGTQGGYEQYF. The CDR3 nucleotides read TGTGCCAGCTCACTAGGGACTCAAGGGGGCTACGAGCAGTACTTC.

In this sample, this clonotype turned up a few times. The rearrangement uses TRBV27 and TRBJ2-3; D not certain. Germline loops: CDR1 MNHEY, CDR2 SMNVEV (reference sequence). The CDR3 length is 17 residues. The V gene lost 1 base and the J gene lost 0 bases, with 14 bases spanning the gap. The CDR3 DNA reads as TGTGCCAGCAGTTTATATGTGAGACGACAAAGCACAGATACGCAGTATTTT. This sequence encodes CASSLYVRRQSTDTQYF.

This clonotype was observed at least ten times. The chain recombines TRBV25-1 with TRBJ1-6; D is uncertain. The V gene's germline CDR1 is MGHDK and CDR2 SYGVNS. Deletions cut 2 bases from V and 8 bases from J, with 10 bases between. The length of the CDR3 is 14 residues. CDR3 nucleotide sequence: TGTGCCAGCAGTGAAGGTCATCTCTATTCACCCCTCCACTTT. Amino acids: CASSEGHLYSPLHF.